These 21 T cell receptor beta chains were sequenced from one sample in a study of blood T cell repertoires in COVID-19. Clones were sequenced by immunoSEQ multiplex PCR, and TCRdb holds only the in-frame ones, with some missing. The sample has some 310,000 clones; about 90% are singletons. The specimen sequenced was PBMCs or T cells enriched from blood (not recorded which). The origin of the receptors is a woman in her 30s who had recovered from COVID-19.

The chain has TRBV19 and TRBJ1-4; 12 nucleotides align to TRBD1. The CDR3 loop spans 16 amino acids. The junction had 7 bases not matched to a gene; V was cut back by 3 bases and J by 8 bases. The germline V gene has CDR1 LNHDA and CDR2 SQIVND (reference sequence). The CDR3 spells CASSIIRDRGREKLFF. The CDR3 nucleotides read TGTGCCAGTAGTATTATCCGGGACAGGGGGCGAGAAAAACTGTTTTTT.

CDR3 in DNA: TGTGCCAGTAGTAGTCTCTCCCATCAGGGGGAGACCCAGTACTTC. Its protein product is CASSSLSHQGETQYF. The J gene is TRBJ2-5, the V gene TRBV19; tentative D call: TRBD1 (6 bases). Germline loops: CDR1 LNHDA, CDR2 SQIVND (reference sequence). V was shortened by 4 bases and J by 5 bases, with 17 bases between the two germline ends. This CDR3 is 15 amino acids long. Full variable domain (missing parts from reference TRBV19 and TRBJ2-5): DGGITQSPKYLFRKEGQNVTLSCEQNLNHDAMYWYRQDPGQGLRLIYYSQIVNDFQKGDIAEGYSVSREKKESFPLTVTSAQKNPTAFYLCASSSLSHQGETQYFGPGTRLLVL.

The rearrangement links TRBV18 to TRBJ1-4; D is possibly TRBD1 (5 bases). Germline V gene sequence: CDR1 KGHSH, CDR2 LQKENI. The CDR3 sequence is 13 residues long. Deletions cut 8 bases from V and 8 bases from J, with 15 bases between. CDR3 in amino acids: CASLQGSREKLFF. CDR3 DNA sequence: TGTGCCAGCCTGCAGGGTAGTCGGGAAAAACTGTTTTTT.

The genes are TRBV5-1 and TRBJ1-3; 7 bases line up with TRBD1. Per the germline V gene, CDR1 is SGHRS and CDR2 is YFSETQ. The CDR3 extends over 15 amino acids. V shed 4 bases and J 0 bases; nucleotides not matched to a gene: 4. Written as DNA, the CDR3 is TGCGCCAGCAGCCCGGGACAGTTCTCTGGAAACACCATATATTTT. Translated: CASSPGQFSGNTIYF.

The chain carries TRBV6-5 and TRBJ1-6, with 9 bases matching TRBD1. Germline V gene data show CDR1 as MNHEY and CDR2 as SVGAGI. The junction had 15 bases not matched to a gene; V was cut back by 6 bases and J by 18 bases. The CDR3 contains 14 residues. The CDR3 spells CASSSPGQGFIAHF. The CDR3 bases are TGTGCCAGCAGCTCCCCGGGACAGGGTTTTATAGCCCACTTT.

V gene TRBV18 combines with J gene TRBJ1-5, with D unresolved. Per germline, CDR1 KGHSH and CDR2 LQKENI. The CDR3 is 15 residues long. V lost 1 base and J lost 2, with 9 bases in between. The CDR3 DNA reads as TGTGCCAGCTCACCACAAGGGAGTGGCAATCAGCCCCAGCATTTT. Protein sequence: CASSPQGSGNQPQHF.

This chain joins TRBV10-1 and TRBJ1-2; a weak D match, TRBD1 (6 bases). V dropped 3 bases and J dropped 4 bases, with 9 bases sitting between them. The CDR3 consists of 13 residues. Germline-derived CDR1 and CDR2 are WNHNN and SYGVQD (reference sequence). CDR3 sequence reads: CASSDGGAYGYTF. The CDR3 DNA is TGCGCCAGCAGTGATGGGGGGGCCTATGGCTACACCTTC.

The chain carries TRBV10-3 and TRBJ2-7; 7 bases agree with TRBD1. J lost 3 bases, V lost 3 bases, and 8 bases had no gene match. The CDR3 contains 15 residues. Germline CDR1 is ENHRY and CDR2 is SYGVKD. The CDR3 loop is CAISDPGTVHYEQYF. In nucleotides, the CDR3 is TGTGCCATCAGTGATCCCGGGACAGTGCACTACGAGCAGTACTTC.

The chain recombines TRBV9 with TRBJ2-7; 8 bases match TRBD2. This CDR3 has 15 amino acids. Per the germline V gene, CDR1 is SGDLS and CDR2 is YYNGEE. V was pared by 4 bases and J by 3 bases, with 9 bases of the junction left unmatched. CDR3 coding DNA: TGTGCCAGCAGCTCCGAGGCGGGGGGCGGCTACGAGCAGTACTTC. It encodes CASSSEAGGGYEQYF.

The rearrangement joins TRBV4-1 to TRBJ1-5, with no clear D. This CDR3 spans 14 amino acids. Trimming left V 1 base short and J 5 bases short, with 9 bases between. The germline V gene encodes CDR1 MGHRA and CDR2 YSYEKL. CDR3 coding DNA: TGCGCCAGCAGCCAAGCGGACTTTTATCAGCCCCAGCATTTT. Protein: CASSQADFYQPQHF.

The chain carries TRBV12-5 and TRBJ2-2, with D perhaps TRBD2 (6 bases). V lost 4 bases and J 5 bases, leaving 20 bases between the germline ends. This CDR3 region has 17 residues. Germline V gene data show CDR1 as LGHNT and CDR2 as FRNRAP. CDR3 in DNA: TGTGCTAGTGGTTCAGTCTCGGGACTTGAAAGGACCGGGGAGCTGTTTTTT. It yields the protein CASGSVSGLERTGELFF.

This rearrangement joins TRBV21-1 to TRBJ2-1; the tabulated D call, TRBD1, remains unverified against the DNA. TRBV21-1 is termed a pseudogene. This CDR3 contains 17 residues. The CDR3 reads CASSLRTGGDCSREQFF. CDR3 DNA sequence: TGTGCCAGCAGCTTAAGAACAGGGGGCGATTGTTCCCGGGAGCAGTTCTTC.

V is TRBV4-1 and J is TRBJ1-5; D is unclear. With 1 base removed from V and 9 bases from J, the gap between germline ends came to 13 bases. CDR1 MGHRA and CDR2 YSYEKL come from the germline V gene. This CDR3 spans 14 amino acids. CDR3 coding DNA: TGCGCCAGCAGCCAAGTACACACCAGTTCGCCCCAGCATTTT. It specifies CASSQVHTSSPQHF.

The rearrangement links TRBV6-5 to TRBJ1-2; 11 nucleotides align to TRBD1. Trimming removed 0 bases from V and 2 bases from J; junction bases left unmatched: 2. Germline V gene data show CDR1 as MNHEY and CDR2 as SVGAGI. The CDR3 runs 16 residues. CDR3 sequence reads: CASSYSWTGGNYGYTF. The DNA for the CDR3 is TGTGCCAGCAGTTACTCTTGGACAGGGGGCAACTATGGCTACACCTTC.

The chain recombines TRBV6-5 with TRBJ2-2; the D is unclear. V was cut by 2 bases and J by 3 bases, with 10 bases left in between. CDR1 is MNHEY, CDR2 SVGAGI, per germline. CDR3 size: 15 residues. The CDR3 DNA sequence: TGTGCCAGCAGTTACACTACCCAATACACCGGGGAGCTGTTTTTT. It codes for CASSYTTQYTGELFF.

The chain has TRBV24-1 and TRBJ2-6; 12 nucleotides agree with TRBD1. Trimming at V came to 9 bases and at J to 1 base, leaving 3 bases not matched to a gene. Per the germline V gene, CDR1 is KGHDR and CDR2 is SFDVKD. The CDR3 covers 16 residues. Here the CDR3 DNA reads TGTGCCACCGGGACAGGGGGCAGTTCTGGGGCCAACGTCCTGACTTTC. The encoded protein is CATGTGGSSGANVLTF.

V gene TRBV24-1 combines with J gene TRBJ2-3; TRBD1 agrees at 8 bases. The ends lost 6 bases at V and 0 bases at J; junction bases unmatched: 13. The CDR3 loop spans 18 amino acids. Germline values: CDR1 KGHDR, CDR2 SFDVKD. The CDR3 sequence is CATSSYGTGQSSTDTQYF. CDR3 DNA: TGTGCCACCAGTTCGTATGGGACAGGACAATCTAGCACAGATACGCAGTATTTT.

This clone was observed once. Here the CDR3 reads CASSRNEDSLDNSPLHF. As DNA, the CDR3 is TGTGCCAGCAGCCGAAACGAGGACAGCCTGGACAATTCACCCCTCCACTTT. The rearrangement joins TRBV7-9 to TRBJ1-6; possibly TRBD1 for D (6 bases). CDR3 length equals 17 residues. The V gene lost 5 bases and the J gene lost 7 bases, with 21 bases spanning the gap. The germline CDR1 and CDR2 sequences are SEHNR and FQNEAQ (reference sequence). Full variable domain (remainder filled in from reference TRBV7-9 and TRBJ1-6): DTGVSQNPRHKITKRGQNVTFRCDPISEHNRLYWYRQTLGQGPEFLTYFQNEAQLEKSRLLSDRFSAERPKGSFSTLEIQRTEQGDSAMYLCASSRNEDSLDNSPLHFGNGTRLTVT.

The chain joins TRBV2 to TRBJ2-1; D may be TRBD1 (6 bases). The CDR3 has 10 amino acids. The V gene's germline CDR1 is SNHLY and CDR2 FYNNEI. Trimming took off 8 bases at V and 11 bases at J, with 10 bases between the two ends. The CDR3 here is CASEGQKQFF. Here the CDR3 DNA reads TGTGCCAGCGAAGGACAGAAGCAGTTCTTC.

Turning to this clone: The junction shows a germline mismatch at one end, possibly a read error. This chain connects TRBV27 to TRBJ1-4; no reliable D call. CDR1 is MNHEY and CDR2 is SMNVEV in the germline V gene (reference sequence). This CDR3 comprises 12 residues. CDR3 sequence (DNA): TGTGCCAGCAGTAGAGCAAGAGGCGCCTTAATTTTT. Translating it yields CASSRARGALIF.

The chain joins TRBV6-6 to TRBJ2-1; 11 bases are a match to TRBD2. There are 17 residues in the CDR3. CDR1 is MNHNY and CDR2 is SVGAGI in the germline V gene (reference sequence). J lost 3 bases, V lost 5 bases, and 9 bases had no gene match. The CDR3 nucleotides are TGTGCCAGCAGTCATTTACTAGCGGGGGTACACTACAATGAGCAGTTCTTC. Protein: CASSHLLAGVHYNEQFF.